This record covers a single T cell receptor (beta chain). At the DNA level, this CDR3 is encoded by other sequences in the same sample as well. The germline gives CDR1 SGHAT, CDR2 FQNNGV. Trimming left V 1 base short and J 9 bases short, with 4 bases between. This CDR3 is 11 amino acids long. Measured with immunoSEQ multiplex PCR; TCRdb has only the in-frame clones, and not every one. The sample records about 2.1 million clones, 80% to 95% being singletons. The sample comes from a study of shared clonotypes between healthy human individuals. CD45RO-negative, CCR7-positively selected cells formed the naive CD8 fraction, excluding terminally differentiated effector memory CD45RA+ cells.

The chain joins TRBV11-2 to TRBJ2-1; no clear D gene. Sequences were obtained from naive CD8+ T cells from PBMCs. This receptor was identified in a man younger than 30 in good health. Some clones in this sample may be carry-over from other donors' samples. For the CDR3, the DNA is TGTGCCAGCAGCTTAGCGGCTGAGCAGTTCTTC. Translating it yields CASSLAAEQFF.